These T cell receptor beta chains were read from a single sample in a study of T cell repertoires in cytomegalovirus infection. TCRdb re-called the reads through MiXCR, storing one row per CDR3 protein. The sample contains fewer than 550,000 distinct CDR3 sequences, approximately 26% of which appear only once. Sequenced sample: PBMCs. These receptors all stem from a human donor in good health (CMV status not recorded). Some clones in this sample may be carry-over from other donors' samples. Each CDR3 is given with its conserved first and last residue. The order of the fields is J gene, V gene, CDR3 protein.

TRBJ1-1 TRBV6-6 CASLLGETEAFF
TRBJ1-1 TRBV12-3/TRBV12-4 CASSSRQGVDTEAFF
TRBJ2-2 TRBV4-1 CASSQVSGITGELFF
TRBJ1-3 TRBV5-1 CASSDLPTGLGGNTIYF
TRBJ2-3 TRBV20-1 CSARTRTGGDTQYF
TRBJ2-2 TRBV7-2 CASSLLAGGRAGMAGELSF
TRBJ2-1 TRBV6-8 CASSYSSSGSPPSFF
TRBJ1-1 TRBV10-3 CAISTTGNTEAFF
TRBJ1-3 TRBV7-2 CASSLTSGRGNTIYF
TRBJ2-5 TRBV6-1 CASSEISFRGQETQYF
TRBJ2-1 TRBV4-1 CASSQEVGTSGVNEQFF
TRBJ1-1 TRBV20-1 CSASSGNTEAFF
TRBJ1-2 TRBV7-6 CASSLGGRFINYGYTF
TRBJ1-1 TRBV19 CASSRRDRGLNTEAFF
TRBJ2-1 TRBV6-5 CASSYSMPTGVSYNEQFF
TRBJ1-1 TRBV28 CASSLTGRTEAFF
TRBJ2-2 TRBV6-2/TRBV6-3 CASSYSPGSGRPTGELFF
TRBJ2-1 TRBV6-2/TRBV6-3 CASSYSHGLGPGDEQFF
TRBJ1-1 TRBV6-2/TRBV6-3 CASSPDRGFYDDTEAFF
TRBJ1-2 TRBV10-3 CAISESQGNNYGYTF
TRBJ2-1 TRBV7-9 CASTGPFSGSNEQFF
TRBJ1-2 TRBV12-3/TRBV12-4 CASSPGDGLGYGYTF
TRBJ1-5 TRBV4-1 CASSQDPGNSNQPQHF
TRBJ1-6 TRBV19 CASSIFGRGESPLHF
TRBJ2-5 TRBV20-1 CSARRGQETQYF
TRBJ2-5 TRBV5-4 CASSPRGAGGAEETQYF
TRBJ2-3 TRBV7-3 CASSLMAETADTQYF
TRBJ2-1 TRBV24-1 CATSDSWGRFGEQFF
TRBJ2-7 TRBV5-1 CASSPSGTGIHEQYF
TRBJ2-7 TRBV20-1 CSARDLQRGPYEQYF
TRBJ2-1 TRBV7-9 CASSLARSLDPSSYNEQFF
TRBJ2-1 TRBV19 CASSMDRDFYNEQFF
TRBJ2-1 TRBV19 CASSRTGSGEQFF
TRBJ2-3 TRBV4-2 CASSQETSGILHTQYF
TRBJ2-1 TRBV7-2 CASSTPRTHNEQFF
TRBJ2-1 TRBV6-1 CASSSDLGRRFF
TRBJ2-5 TRBV30 CAWSTATSGEWETQYF
TRBJ2-2 TRBV6-1 CASSEEASGSLFF
TRBJ1-5 TRBV2 CASRGVGQPQHF
TRBJ2-7 TRBV28 CASSYLPRAYEQYF
TRBJ1-1 TRBV2 CATRTPENTEAFF
TRBJ2-1 TRBV11-3 CASSIRDRDTEQFF
TRBJ1-4 TRBV19 CASSSLYPGMDGGKLFF
TRBJ1-3 TRBV19 CASGWTVGNTIYF
TRBJ1-2 TRBV19 CASSSRQLTNYGYTF
TRBJ1-6 TRBV9 CASSVGGEPRALHF
TRBJ2-7 TRBV20-1 CSARETVDEQYF
TRBJ2-1 TRBV23-1 CASSQSFPSCSYNEQFF
TRBJ2-5 TRBV20-1 CSAFLGRGVQETQYF
TRBJ2-2 TRBV19 CASWVGTGELFF
TRBJ1-1 TRBV6-5 CASSYLLALRNTEAFF